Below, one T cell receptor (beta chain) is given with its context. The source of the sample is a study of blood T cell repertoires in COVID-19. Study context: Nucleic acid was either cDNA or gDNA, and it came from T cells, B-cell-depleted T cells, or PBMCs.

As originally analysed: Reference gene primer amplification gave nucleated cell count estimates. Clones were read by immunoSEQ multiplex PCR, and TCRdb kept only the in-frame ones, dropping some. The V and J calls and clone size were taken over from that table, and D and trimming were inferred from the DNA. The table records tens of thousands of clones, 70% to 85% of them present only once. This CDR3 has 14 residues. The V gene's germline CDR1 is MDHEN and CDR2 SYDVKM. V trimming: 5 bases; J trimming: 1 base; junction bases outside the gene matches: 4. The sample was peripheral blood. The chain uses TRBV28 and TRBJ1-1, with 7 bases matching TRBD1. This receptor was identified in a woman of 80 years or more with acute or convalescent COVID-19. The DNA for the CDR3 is TGTGCCAGCAGTCTCAGGACAGGGAACACTGAAGCTTTCTTT. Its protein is CASSLRTGNTEAFF.